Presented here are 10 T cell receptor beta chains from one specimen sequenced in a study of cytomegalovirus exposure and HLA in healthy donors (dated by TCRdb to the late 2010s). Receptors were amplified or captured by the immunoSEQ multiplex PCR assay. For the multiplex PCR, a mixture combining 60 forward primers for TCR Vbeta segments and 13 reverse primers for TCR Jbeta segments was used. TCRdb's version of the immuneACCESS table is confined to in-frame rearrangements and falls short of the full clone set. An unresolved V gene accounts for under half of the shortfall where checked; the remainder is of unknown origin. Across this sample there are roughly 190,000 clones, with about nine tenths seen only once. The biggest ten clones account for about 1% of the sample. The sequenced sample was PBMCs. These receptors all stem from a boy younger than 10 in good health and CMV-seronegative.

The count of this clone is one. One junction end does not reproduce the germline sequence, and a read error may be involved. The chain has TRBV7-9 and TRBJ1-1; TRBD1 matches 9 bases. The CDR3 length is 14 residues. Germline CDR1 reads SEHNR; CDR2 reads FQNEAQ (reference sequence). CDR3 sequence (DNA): TGTTCCAGCAGCTTGGGACAGGGTTCCACTGAAGCTTTCTTT. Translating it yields CSSSLGQGSTEAFF.

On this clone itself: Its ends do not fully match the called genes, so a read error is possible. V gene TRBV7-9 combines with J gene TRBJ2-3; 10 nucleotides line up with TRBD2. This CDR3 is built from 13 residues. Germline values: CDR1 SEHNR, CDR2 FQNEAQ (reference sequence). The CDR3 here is CSSRTSGTDTQYF. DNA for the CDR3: TGTTCCAGCAGGACTAGCGGTACAGATACGCAGTATTTT. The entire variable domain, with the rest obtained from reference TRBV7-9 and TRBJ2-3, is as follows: DTGVSQNPRHKITKRGQNVTFRCDPISEHNRLYWYRQTLGQGPEFLTYFQNEAQLEKSRLLSDRFSAERPKGSFSTLEIQRTEQGDSAMYLCSSRTSGTDTQYFGPGTRLTVL.

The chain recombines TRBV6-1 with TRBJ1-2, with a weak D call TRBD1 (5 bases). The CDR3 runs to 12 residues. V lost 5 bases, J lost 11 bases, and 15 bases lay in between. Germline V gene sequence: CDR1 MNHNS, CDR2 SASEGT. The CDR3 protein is CASSYGQGRYTF. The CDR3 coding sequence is TGTGCCAGCAGTTATGGGCAGGGCAGATACACCTTC.

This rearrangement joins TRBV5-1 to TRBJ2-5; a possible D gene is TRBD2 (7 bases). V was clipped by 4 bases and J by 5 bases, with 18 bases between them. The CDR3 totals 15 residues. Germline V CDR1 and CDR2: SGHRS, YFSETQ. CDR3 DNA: TGCGCCAGCAGCCGCGGGGAGGGGGACCGGGAGACCCAGTACTTC. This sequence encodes CASSRGEGDRETQYF.

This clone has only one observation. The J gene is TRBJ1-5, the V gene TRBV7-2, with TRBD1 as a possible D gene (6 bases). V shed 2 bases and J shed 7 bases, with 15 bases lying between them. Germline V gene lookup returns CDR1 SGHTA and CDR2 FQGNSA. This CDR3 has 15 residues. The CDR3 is CASSLYWGQQQPQHF. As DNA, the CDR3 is TGTGCCAGCAGCTTATACTGGGGGCAACAACAGCCCCAGCATTTT.

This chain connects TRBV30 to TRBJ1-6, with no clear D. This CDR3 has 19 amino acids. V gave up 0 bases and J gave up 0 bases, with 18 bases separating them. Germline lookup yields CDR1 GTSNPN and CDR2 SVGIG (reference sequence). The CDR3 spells CAWSVAPFVGSSYNSPLHF. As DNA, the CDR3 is TGTGCCTGGAGTGTAGCCCCTTTTGTTGGTAGCTCCTATAATTCACCCCTCCACTTT.

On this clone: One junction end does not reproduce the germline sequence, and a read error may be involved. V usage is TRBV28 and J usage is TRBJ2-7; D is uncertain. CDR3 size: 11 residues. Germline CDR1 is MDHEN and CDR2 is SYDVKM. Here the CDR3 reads CATSRTYEQYF. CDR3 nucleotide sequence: TGTGCCACCAGTAGAACATACGAGCAGTACTTC.

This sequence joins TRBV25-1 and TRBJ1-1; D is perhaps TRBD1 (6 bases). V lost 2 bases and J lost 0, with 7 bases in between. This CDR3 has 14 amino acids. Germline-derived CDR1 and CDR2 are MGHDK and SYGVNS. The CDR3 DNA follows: TGTGCCAGCAGTGAACGGACAGTGAACACTGAAGCTTTCTTT. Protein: CASSERTVNTEAFF. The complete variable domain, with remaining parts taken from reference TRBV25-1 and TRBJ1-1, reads EADIYQTPRYLVIGTGKKITLECSQTMGHDKMYWYQQDPGMELHLIHYSYGVNSTEKGDLSSESTVSRIRTEHFPLTLESARPSHTSQYLCASSERTVNTEAFFGQGTRLTVV.

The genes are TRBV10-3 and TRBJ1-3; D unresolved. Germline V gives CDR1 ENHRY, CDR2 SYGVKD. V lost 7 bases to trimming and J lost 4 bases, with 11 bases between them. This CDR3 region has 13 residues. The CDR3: CAIKQVVGNTIYF. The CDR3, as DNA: TGTGCCATCAAGCAAGTGGTCGGAAACACCATATATTTT.

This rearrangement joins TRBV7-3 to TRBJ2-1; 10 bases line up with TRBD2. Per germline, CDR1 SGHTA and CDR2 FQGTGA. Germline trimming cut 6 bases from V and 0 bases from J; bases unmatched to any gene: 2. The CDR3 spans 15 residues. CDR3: CASSWTSGSYNEQFF. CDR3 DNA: TGTGCCAGCAGTTGGACTAGCGGCTCCTACAATGAGCAGTTCTTC. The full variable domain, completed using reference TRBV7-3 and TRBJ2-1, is GAGVSQTPSNKVTEKGKYVELRCDPISGHTALYWYRQSLGQGPEFLIYFQGTGAADDSGLPNDRFFAVRPEGSVSTLKIQRTERGDSAVYLCASSWTSGSYNEQFFGPGTRLTVL.